This record covers a single T cell receptor (beta chain). Using immunoSEQ multiplex PCR, the repertoire was profiled, and TCRdb retains in-frame clones only, with some absent. In the table there are over 300,000 clones, about four fifths of which are singletons. The CDR3 totals 14 residues. Germline-derived CDR1 and CDR2 are SEHNR and FQNEAQ (reference sequence). V was clipped by 11 bases and J by 1 base, with 18 bases between them. This entry is derived from a study of Ad26.COV2.S vaccination and SARS-CoV-2 variants. As for treatment: about 20 received Ad26.COV2.S at low or high dose, single or two shots; about 5 received placebo; per-sample allocation not given. Material that was analyzed had been drawn on day 63 after the first vaccine or placebo injection.

The TCR comes from a person between 18 and 60 years old who received the Ad26.COV2.S COVID-19 vaccine or a placebo. The source was peripheral blood, collected in a trial of Ad26.COV2.S vaccine versus placebo. V is TRBV7-9 and J is TRBJ2-7; D ambiguous. The CDR3 DNA follows: TGTGCCGTCCTTCCGGGCGGCCCTTCCTACGAGCAGTACTTC. Its protein is CAVLPGGPSYEQYF.